The 3 T cell receptor beta chains reported below all come from one sample, sequenced in a study of technical replicates of blood from several donors. Clones were sequenced by immunoSEQ multiplex PCR, and TCRdb holds only the in-frame ones, with some missing. The sample lists about 59,000 clones; over 85% were seen once. Sequencing input: PBMCs. The receptors here all came from a human donor in good health. Some clones in this sample may be carry-over from other donors' samples.

The chain uses TRBV7-6 and TRBJ2-3; unclear D gene. Germline V gene sequence: CDR1 SGHVS, CDR2 FNYEAQ. This CDR3 region has 15 residues. V lost 1 base and J lost 2, with 10 bases in between. The CDR3 loop is CASSLGWYITDTQYF. The CDR3 region has the DNA TGTGCCAGCAGCTTAGGTTGGTACATCACAGATACGCAGTATTTT.

V usage is TRBV5-8 and J usage is TRBJ1-1; D gene ambiguous. CDR3 length equals 13 residues. V shed 0 bases and J shed 1 base, with 4 bases lying between them. Germline V gives CDR1 SGHTS, CDR2 YDEGEE. Here the CDR3 DNA reads TGTGCCAGCAGCTTGGGGGCGAACACTGAAGCTTTCTTT. Encoded protein: CASSLGANTEAFF. Full variable domain (outside the CDR3, taken from reference TRBV5-8 and TRBJ1-1): EAGVTQSPTHLIKTRGQQATLRCSPISGHTSVYWYQQALGLGLQFLLWYDEGEERNRGNFPPRFSGRQFPNYSSELNVNALELEDSALYLCASSLGANTEAFFGQGTRLTVV.

The rearrangement uses TRBV9 and TRBJ2-5, with 7 bases matching TRBD1. There are 15 residues in the CDR3. Per the germline V gene, CDR1 is SGDLS and CDR2 is YYNGEE. V shed 0 bases and J 2 bases; nucleotides not matched to a gene: 4. The CDR3 coding sequence is TGTGCCAGCAGCGTAGCAGGCAGGGGGCAAGAGACCCAGTACTTC. Amino acids: CASSVAGRGQETQYF.